This T cell receptor beta chain was sequenced in a study of monozygotic twins with cystic fibrosis. The wider study: Approximately 2.8 micrograms of fragmented DNA underwent approximately 15 PCR cycles for library preparation.

The ends were cut back, 2 bases at V and 4 bases at J, with 8 bases in the middle. Per the germline V gene, CDR1 is MNHNY and CDR2 is SVGAGI (reference sequence). This CDR3 contains 13 residues. Findings and limits, study-wide: Nucleotide-identical clonotype sharing was significantly higher within monozygotic CF twin pairs than between unrelated CF individuals. J usage was most co-twin-similar in 8 of 16 pairs, V in 13. Low clonality (median roughly 0.009) suggested a mostly naive repertoire.

Assay used: immunoSEQ multiplex PCR; TCRdb lists only in-frame clones, some missing. Of 13,000 to 15,000 clones in the sample, 80% to 90% are singletons; the top ten hold about 0.69%. Comment on this clone: Its antigen is still unknown.

Sequencing was performed on blood. The clonotype was recovered from a boy between 5 and 17 years old with cystic fibrosis. This sequence joins TRBV6-6 and TRBJ1-2; D gene uncertain. The CDR3 spells CASSYGRLYGYTF. The CDR3 bases are TGTGCCAGCAGTTACGGGAGGCTCTATGGCTACACCTTC.